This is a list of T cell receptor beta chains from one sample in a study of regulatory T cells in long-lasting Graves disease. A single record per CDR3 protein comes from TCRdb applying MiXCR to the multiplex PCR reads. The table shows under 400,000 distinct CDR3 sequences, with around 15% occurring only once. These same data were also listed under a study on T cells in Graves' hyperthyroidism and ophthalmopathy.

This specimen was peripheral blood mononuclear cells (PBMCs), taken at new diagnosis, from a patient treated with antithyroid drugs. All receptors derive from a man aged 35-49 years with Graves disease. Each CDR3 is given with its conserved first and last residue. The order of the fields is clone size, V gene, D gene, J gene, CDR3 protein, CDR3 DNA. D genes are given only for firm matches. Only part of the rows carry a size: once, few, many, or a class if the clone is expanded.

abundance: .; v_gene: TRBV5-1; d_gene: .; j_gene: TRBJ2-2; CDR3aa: CASSLRLQNTGELFF; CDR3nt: TGTGCCAGCAGCTTGCGGCTACAAAACACCGGGGAGCTGTTTTTT
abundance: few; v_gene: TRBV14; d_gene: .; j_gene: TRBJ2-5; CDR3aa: CASSQDLSGTQYF; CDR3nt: TGTGCCAGCAGCCAAGATCTCAGCGGGACCCAGTACTTC
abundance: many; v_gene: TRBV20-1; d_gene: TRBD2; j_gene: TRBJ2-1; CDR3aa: CSATSGTSGGAGEQFF; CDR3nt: TGCAGTGCTACCTCCGGGACTAGCGGGGGGGCCGGTGAGCAGTTCTTC
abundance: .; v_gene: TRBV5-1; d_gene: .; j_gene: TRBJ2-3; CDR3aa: CASRGHDLEGGTQYF; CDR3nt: TGCGCCAGCAGAGGGCACGACCTTGAGGGGGGTACGCAGTATTTT
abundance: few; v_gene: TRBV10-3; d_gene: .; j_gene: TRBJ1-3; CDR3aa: CATRDTLSGNTIYF; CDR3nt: TGTGCCACCCGGGACACCCTCTCTGGAAACACCATATATTTT
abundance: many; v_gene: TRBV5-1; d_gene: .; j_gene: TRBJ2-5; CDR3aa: CASSLVGGVNQETQYF; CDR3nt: TGCGCCAGCAGCTTGGTTGGGGGTGTAAATCAAGAGACCCAGTACTTC
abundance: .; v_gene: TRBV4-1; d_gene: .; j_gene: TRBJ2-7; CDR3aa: CASSQEGSFPGEQYF; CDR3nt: TGCGCCAGCAGCCAAGAAGGTTCATTCCCGGGGGAGCAGTACTTC
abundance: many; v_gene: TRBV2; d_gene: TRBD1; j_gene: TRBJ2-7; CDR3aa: CASTEGGTGAYEQYF; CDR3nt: TGTGCCAGCACCGAAGGCGGGACAGGGGCCTACGAGCAGTACTTC
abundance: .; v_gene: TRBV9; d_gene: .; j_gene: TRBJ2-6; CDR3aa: CASSGRGVAGANVLTF; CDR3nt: TGTGCCAGCAGCGGGAGGGGGGTGGCTGGGGCCAACGTCCTGACTTTC
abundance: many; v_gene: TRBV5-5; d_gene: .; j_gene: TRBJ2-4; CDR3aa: CASSLVRQGKNIQYF; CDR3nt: TGTGCCAGCAGCTTGGTTCGGCAGGGGAAAAACATTCAGTACTTC
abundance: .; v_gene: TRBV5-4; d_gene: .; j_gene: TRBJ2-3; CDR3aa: CASSLVAGRADTQYF; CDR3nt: TGTGCCAGCAGCTTGGTAGCTGGCAGGGCAGATACGCAGTATTTT
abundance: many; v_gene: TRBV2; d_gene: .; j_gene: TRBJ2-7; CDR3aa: CASRGDGSYEQYF; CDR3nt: TGTGCCAGCAGAGGGGACGGTTCCTACGAGCAGTACTTC
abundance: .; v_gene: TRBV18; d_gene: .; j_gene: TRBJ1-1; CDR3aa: CASSASQNTEAFF; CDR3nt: TGTGCCAGCTCAGCATCCCAGAACACTGAAGCTTTCTTT
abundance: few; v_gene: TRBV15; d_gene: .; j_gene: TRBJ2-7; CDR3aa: CATSRGNRADRRQYF; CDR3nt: TGTGCCACCAGCAGAGGTAACAGGGCCGACCGAAGGCAGTACTTC
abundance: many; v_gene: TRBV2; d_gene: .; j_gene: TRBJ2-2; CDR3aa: CASSDQDTGELFF; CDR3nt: TGTGCCAGCAGTGACCAAGACACCGGGGAGCTGTTTTTT
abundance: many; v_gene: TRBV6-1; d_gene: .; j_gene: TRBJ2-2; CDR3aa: CASRIPWTENTGELFF; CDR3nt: TGTGCCAGCAGGATTCCATGGACAGAGAACACCGGGGAGCTGTTTTTT
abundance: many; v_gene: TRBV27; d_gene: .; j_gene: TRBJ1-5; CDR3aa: CASSLQGRQPQHF; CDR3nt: TGTGCCAGCAGTTTACAGGGGAGGCAGCCCCAGCATTTT
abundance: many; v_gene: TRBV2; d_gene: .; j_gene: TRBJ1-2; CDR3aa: CASYRNYGYTF; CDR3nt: TGTGCCAGCTACCGGAACTATGGCTACACCTTC
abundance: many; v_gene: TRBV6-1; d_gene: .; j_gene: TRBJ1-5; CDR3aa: CASRPNREGNQPQHF; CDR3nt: TGTGCCAGCAGACCCAACAGGGAGGGCAATCAGCCCCAGCATTTT
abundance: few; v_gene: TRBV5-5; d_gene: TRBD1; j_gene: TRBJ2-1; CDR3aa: CASSLLGTGRLNEQFF; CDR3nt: TGTGCCAGCAGCTTGCTCGGGACAGGGAGATTAAATGAGCAGTTCTTC
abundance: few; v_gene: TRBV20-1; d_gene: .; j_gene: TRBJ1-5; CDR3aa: CSASNGDNQPQHF; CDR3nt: TGCAGTGCTAGCAATGGGGACAATCAGCCCCAGCATTTT
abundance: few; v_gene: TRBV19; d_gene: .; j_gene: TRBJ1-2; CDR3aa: CASSIQAADGYTF; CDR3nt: TGTGCCAGTAGTATTCAGGCAGCGGATGGCTACACCTTC
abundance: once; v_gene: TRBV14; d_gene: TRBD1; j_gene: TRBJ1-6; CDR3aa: CASSQPGQYLSPLHF; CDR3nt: TGTGCCAGCAGCCAGCCGGGACAGTATTTATCACCCCTCCACTTT
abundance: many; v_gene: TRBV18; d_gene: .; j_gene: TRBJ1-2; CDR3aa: CASSTTANYGYTF; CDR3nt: TGTGCCAGCTCAACGACAGCTAACTATGGCTACACCTTC
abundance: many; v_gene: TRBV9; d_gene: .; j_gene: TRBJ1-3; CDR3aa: CASSLDGSGNTIYF; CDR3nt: TGTGCCAGCTCCCTTGACGGCTCTGGAAACACCATATATTTT
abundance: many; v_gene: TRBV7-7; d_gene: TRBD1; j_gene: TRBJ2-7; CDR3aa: CASSSPGQTKTYEQYF; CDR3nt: TGTGCCAGCAGCTCACCGGGACAGACAAAAACCTACGAGCAGTACTTC
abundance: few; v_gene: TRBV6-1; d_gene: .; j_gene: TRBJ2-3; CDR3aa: CASSSRTGGTDTQYF; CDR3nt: TGTGCCAGCAGCTCGAGGACTGGGGGCACAGATACGCAGTATTTT
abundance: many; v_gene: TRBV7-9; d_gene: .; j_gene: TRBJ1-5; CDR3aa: CASAGQSNQPQHF; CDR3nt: TGTGCCAGCGCCGGACAGAGCAATCAGCCCCAGCATTTT
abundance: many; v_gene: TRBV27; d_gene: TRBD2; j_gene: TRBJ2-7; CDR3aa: CARTRTSGPYEQYF; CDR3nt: TGTGCCAGAACAAGGACTAGCGGTCCCTACGAGCAGTACTTC
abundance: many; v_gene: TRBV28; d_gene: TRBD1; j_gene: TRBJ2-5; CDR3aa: CASSSTGAGETQYF; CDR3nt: TGTGCCAGCAGCAGTACAGGGGCGGGCGAGACCCAGTACTTC
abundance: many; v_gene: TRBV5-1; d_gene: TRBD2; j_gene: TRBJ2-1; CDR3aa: CASSLDSGGFHNEQFF; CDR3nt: TGCGCCAGCAGCTTGGATAGCGGGGGGTTCCACAATGAGCAGTTCTTC
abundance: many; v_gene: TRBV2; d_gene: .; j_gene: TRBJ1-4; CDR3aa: CASSDLQATNEKLFF; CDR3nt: TGTGCCAGCAGTGACTTACAGGCAACTAATGAAAAACTGTTTTTT
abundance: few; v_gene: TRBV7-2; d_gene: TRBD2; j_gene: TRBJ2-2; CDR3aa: CASSLAGSGLRGYTGELFF; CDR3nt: TGTGCCAGCAGCTTAGCGGGTAGCGGGCTTAGGGGTTACACCGGGGAGCTGTTTTTT
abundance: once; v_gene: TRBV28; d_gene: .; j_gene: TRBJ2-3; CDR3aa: CASSGTIFTDTQYF; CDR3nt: TGTGCCAGCTCCGGGACGATCTTTACAGATACGCAGTATTTT
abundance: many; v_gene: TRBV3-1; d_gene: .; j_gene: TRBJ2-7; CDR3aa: CASSQDDLVNEQYF; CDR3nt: TGTGCCAGCAGCCAAGACGACCTCGTCAACGAGCAGTACTTC
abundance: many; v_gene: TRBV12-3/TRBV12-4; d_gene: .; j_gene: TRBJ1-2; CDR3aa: CASSLTDSPLFYGYTF; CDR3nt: TGTGCCAGCAGCCTTACGGACAGTCCACTTTTCTATGGCTACACCTTC
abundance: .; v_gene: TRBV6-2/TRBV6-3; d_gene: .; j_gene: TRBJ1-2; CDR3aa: CASSEVAEPNYGYTF; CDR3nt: TGTGCCAGCAGTGAAGTCGCCGAACCAAACTATGGCTACACCTTC
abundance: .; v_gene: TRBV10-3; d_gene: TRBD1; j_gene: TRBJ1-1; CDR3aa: CAISPDRLAKGFF; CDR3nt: TGTGCCATCAGTCCGGACAGGTTAGCGAAGGGTTTCTTT
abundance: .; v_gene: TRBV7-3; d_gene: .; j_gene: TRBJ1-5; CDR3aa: CARGVIGSSNQPQHF; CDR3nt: TGTGCCAGAGGAGTCATTGGATCCAGCAATCAGCCCCAGCATTTT
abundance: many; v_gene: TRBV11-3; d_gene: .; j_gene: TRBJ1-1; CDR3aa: CASSQGGPDTEAFF; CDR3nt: TGTGCCAGCAGCCAAGGGGGTCCTGACACTGAAGCTTTCTTT
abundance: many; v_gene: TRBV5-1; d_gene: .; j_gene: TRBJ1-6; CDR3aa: CASSLTGIGSPLHF; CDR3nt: TGCGCCAGCAGCTTGACAGGGATCGGCTCACCCCTCCACTTT
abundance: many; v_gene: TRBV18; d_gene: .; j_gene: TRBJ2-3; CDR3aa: CASSPPLGTDTQYF; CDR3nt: TGTGCCAGCTCACCACCCCTGGGAACAGATACGCAGTATTTT
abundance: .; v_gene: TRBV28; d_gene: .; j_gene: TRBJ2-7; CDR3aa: CASSLMRRVSYEQYF; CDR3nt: TGTGCCAGCAGTTTAATGAGGCGTGTCTCCTACGAGCAGTACTTC
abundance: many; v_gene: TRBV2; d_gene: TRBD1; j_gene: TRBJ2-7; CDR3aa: CASADRGFAYEQYF; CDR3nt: TGTGCCAGCGCCGACAGGGGATTTGCCTACGAGCAGTACTTC
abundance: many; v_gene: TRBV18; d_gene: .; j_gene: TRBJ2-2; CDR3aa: CASSRQRLPNTGELFF; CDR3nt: TGTGCCAGCTCACGACAGAGGCTACCGAACACCGGGGAGCTGTTTTTT
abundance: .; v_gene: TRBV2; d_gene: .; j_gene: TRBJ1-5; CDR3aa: CASSEDSGGNQPQHF; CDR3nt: TGTGCCAGCAGTGAAGATAGCGGGGGGAATCAGCCCCAGCATTTT
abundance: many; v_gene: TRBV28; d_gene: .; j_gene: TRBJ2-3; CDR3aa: CASSEAGGGSTDTQYF; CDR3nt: TGTGCCAGCAGTGAAGCAGGGGGAGGTAGCACAGATACGCAGTATTTT
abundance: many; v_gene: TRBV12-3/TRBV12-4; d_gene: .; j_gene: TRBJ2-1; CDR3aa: CASSLRRENEQFF; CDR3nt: TGTGCCAGCAGTTTACGCAGGGAAAATGAGCAGTTCTTC
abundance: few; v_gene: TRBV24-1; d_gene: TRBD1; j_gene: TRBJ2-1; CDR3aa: CATRNAARQGGRNEQFF; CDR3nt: TGTGCCACCAGAAACGCCGCTAGACAGGGGGGTCGAAATGAGCAGTTCTTC
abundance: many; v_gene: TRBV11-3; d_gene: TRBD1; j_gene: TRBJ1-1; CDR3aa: CASSLGGGITEAFF; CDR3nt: TGTGCCAGCAGCTTAGGAGGGGGCATCACTGAAGCTTTCTTT
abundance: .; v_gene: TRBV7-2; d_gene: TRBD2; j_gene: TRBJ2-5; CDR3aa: CASSYGLAGTRTQETQYF; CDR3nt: TGTGCCAGCAGCTATGGACTAGCGGGGACCCGAACCCAAGAGACCCAGTACTTC
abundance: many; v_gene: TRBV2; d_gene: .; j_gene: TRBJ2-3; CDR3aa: CASSEVSWRADTQYF; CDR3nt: TGTGCCAGCAGTGAAGTGTCTTGGAGGGCAGATACGCAGTATTTT
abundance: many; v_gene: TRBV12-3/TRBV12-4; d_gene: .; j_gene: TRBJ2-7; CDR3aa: CASSKRKVRTPYEQYF; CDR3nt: TGTGCCAGCAGTAAGCGGAAGGTCCGGACTCCTTACGAGCAGTACTTC
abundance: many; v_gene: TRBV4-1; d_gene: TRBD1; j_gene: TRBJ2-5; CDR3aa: CASSRGSGDRELTQYF; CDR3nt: TGCGCCAGCAGCCGAGGATCAGGAGACAGGGAGCTGACCCAGTACTTC
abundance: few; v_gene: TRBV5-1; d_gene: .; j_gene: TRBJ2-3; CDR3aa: CASRPSGVSTDTQYF; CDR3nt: TGCGCCAGCAGACCATCCGGGGTCAGCACAGATACGCAGTATTTT